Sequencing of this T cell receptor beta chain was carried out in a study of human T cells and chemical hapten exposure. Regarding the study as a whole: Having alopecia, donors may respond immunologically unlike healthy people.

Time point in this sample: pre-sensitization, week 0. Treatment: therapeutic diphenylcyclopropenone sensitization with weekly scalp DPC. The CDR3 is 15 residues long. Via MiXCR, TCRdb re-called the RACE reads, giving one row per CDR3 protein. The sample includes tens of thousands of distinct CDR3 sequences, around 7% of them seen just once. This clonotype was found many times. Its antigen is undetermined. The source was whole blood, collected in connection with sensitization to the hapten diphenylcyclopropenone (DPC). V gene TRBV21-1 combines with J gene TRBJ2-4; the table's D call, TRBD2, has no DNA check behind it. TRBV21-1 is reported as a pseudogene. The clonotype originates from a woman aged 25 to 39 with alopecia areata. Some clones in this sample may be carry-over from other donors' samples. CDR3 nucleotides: TGTGCCAGCAGCAAAGAGGGACTCGCCGAAAACATTCAGTACTTC. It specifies CASSKEGLAENIQYF.